This T cell receptor (beta chain) appears in the sequencing data of a study of CD8 T cells in Susac syndrome. TCR beta sequences were obtained from blood CD8+ and CD4+ T cells. The TEMRA cells underwent FACS enrichment, while the CD8+ and CD4+ T cells underwent negative isolation. An amount of RNA that ranged from 0.5 to 1 ug was reverse transcribed with random hexamers. TCRdb ran MiXCR on the immunoSEQ multiplex PCR reads and lists one entry per CDR3 protein. Seen here are about 210,000 distinct CDR3 sequences, about 95% observed once, and the top ten hold about 0.088%. V lost 5 bases to trimming and J lost 5 bases, with 11 bases between them. This CDR3 region has 13 residues. CDR1 and CDR2 (germline): SGHTA, FQGTGA.

The V call is TRBV7-3, the J call TRBJ2-3; the D is unclear. The sequence was collected from a human donor with multiple sclerosis. The sequencing sample was made of CD4+ T cells from PBMCs. As DNA, the CDR3 is TGTGCCAGCAGCGCGAGCAGTCTAGATACGCAGTATTTT. Its translation is CASSASSLDTQYF.